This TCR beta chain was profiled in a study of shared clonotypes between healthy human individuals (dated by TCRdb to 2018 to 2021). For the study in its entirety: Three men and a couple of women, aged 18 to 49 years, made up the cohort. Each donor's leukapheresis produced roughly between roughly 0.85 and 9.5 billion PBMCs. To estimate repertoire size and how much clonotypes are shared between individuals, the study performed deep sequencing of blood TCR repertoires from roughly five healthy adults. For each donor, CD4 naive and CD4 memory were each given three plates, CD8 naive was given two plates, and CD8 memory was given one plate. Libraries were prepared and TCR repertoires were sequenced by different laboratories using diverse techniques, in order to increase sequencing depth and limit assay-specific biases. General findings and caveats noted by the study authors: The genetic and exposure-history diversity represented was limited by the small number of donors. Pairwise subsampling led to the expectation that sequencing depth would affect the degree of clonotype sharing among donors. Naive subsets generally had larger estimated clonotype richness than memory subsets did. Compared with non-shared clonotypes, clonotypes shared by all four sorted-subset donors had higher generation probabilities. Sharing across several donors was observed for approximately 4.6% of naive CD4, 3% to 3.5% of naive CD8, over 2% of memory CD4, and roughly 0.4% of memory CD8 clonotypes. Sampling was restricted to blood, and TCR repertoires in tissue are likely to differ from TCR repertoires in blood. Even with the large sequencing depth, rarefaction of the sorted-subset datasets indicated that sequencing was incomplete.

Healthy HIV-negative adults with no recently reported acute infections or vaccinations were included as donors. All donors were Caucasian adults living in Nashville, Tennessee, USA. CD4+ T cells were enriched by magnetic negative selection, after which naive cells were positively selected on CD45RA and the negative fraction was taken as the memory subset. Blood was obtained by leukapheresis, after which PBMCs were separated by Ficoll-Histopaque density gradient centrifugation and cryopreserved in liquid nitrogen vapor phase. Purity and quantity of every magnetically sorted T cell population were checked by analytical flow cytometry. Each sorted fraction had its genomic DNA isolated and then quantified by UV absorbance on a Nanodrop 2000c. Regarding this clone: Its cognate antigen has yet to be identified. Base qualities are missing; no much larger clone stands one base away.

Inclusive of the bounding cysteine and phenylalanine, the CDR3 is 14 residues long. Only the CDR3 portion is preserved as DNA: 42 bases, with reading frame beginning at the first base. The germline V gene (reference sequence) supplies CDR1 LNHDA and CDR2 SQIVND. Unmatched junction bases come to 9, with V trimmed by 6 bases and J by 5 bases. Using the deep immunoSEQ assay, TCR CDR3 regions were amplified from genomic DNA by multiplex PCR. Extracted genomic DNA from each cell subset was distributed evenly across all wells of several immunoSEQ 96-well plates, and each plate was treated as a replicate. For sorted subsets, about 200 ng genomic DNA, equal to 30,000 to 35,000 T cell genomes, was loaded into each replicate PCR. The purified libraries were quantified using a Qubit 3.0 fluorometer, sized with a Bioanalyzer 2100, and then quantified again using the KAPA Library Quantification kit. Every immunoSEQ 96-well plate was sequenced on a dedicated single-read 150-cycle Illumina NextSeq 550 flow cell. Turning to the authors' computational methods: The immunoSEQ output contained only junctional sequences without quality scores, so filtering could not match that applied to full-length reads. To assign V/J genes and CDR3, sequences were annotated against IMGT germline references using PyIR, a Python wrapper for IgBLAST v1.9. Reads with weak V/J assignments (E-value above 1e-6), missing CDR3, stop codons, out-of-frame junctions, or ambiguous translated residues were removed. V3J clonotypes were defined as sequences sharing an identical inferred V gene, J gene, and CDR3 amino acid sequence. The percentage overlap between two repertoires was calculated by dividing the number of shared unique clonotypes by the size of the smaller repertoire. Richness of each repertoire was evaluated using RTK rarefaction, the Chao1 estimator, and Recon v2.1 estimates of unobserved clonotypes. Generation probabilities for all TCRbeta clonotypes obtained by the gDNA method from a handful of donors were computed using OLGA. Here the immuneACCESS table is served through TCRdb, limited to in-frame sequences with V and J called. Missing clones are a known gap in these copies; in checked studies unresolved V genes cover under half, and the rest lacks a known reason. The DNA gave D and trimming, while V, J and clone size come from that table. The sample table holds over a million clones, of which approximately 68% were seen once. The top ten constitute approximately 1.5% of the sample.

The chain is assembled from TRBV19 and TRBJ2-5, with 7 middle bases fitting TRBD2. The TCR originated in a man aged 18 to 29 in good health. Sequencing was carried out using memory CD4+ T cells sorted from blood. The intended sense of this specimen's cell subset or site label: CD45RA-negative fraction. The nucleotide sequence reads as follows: TGTGCCAGTAGCCCTAGCGGAGGGAGGGAGACCCAGTACTTC. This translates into CASSPSGGRETQYF.